Presented here are 9 T cell receptor beta chains from one specimen sequenced in a study of blood T cell repertoires in COVID-19. The table came from immunoSEQ multiplex PCR; TCRdb's copy has only in-frame clones and leaves some out. The repertoire holds roughly 70,000 clones, about nine tenths seen once, with 6.7% in the top ten. Sequenced input: peripheral blood. The receptors here all came from a woman over 75 with active COVID-19.

The chain employs TRBV7-3 and TRBJ2-1, with TRBD2 matching over 9 bases. CDR3 length: 14 amino acids. The germline V gene has CDR1 SGHTA and CDR2 FQGTGA. V dropped 1 base and J dropped 8; count of bases not matched to a gene: 3. The CDR3 DNA follows: TGTGCCAGCAGCTTAAGCGGGAGGGGCTATGAGCAGTTCTTC. Translating gives CASSLSGRGYEQFF.

In regard to this clone: The identical CDR3 is also encoded by other nucleotide sequences in the sample. The CDR3 loop reads CASSYRDRYNEQFF. The CDR3 DNA sequence: TGTGCCAGCAGTTACCGGGACAGATACAATGAGCAGTTCTTC. The chain joins TRBV6-6 to TRBJ2-1, with 7 bases matching TRBD1. The length of the CDR3 is 14 residues. Trimming removed 2 bases from V and 4 bases from J; junction bases left unmatched: 2. The germline V gene encodes CDR1 MNHNY and CDR2 SVGAGI (reference sequence).

V is TRBV5-6 and J is TRBJ2-1, with D perhaps matching TRBD2 (5 bases). The CDR3 runs 16 residues. V was cut by 4 bases and J by 5 bases, with 19 bases left in between. Germline CDR1 is SGHDT and CDR2 is YYEEEE. This chain's CDR3 is CASSGRLGIANNEQFF. As DNA, the CDR3 is TGTGCCAGCAGCGGCCGACTCGGGATAGCCAACAATGAGCAGTTCTTC.

The rearrangement links TRBV5-4 to TRBJ2-1; 10 positions agree with TRBD2. From germline, CDR1 is SGHNT and CDR2 YYREEE (reference sequence). The trim removed 4 bases at V and 2 bases at J, leaving 6 bases unmatched. The CDR3 runs 16 residues. The CDR3 loop reads CASSRRTSGTYNEQFF. CDR3 coding DNA: TGTGCCAGCAGCAGGAGGACTAGCGGTACCTACAATGAGCAGTTCTTC.

The V gene is TRBV5-4, the J gene TRBJ2-1; 11 positions agree with TRBD2. Per the germline V gene, CDR1 is SGHNT and CDR2 is YYREEE (reference sequence). The CDR3 has 15 amino acids. The V gene end was trimmed by 1 base and the J gene end by 9 bases; junction bases not matched to a gene: 6. CDR3 nucleotide sequence: TGTGCCAGCAGCTTGCTTAGCGGGAGGGTCACTGAGCAGTTCTTC. This encodes CASSLLSGRVTEQFF.

V is TRBV15 and J is TRBJ2-7; 9 nucleotides align to TRBD1. The V segment lost 1 base and the J segment 4 bases; nucleotides outside the gene matches: 5. This CDR3 has 15 amino acids. Germline V gene lookup returns CDR1 LNHNV and CDR2 YYDKDF (reference sequence). In DNA, the CDR3 is TGTGCCACCAGCAGAGCCGGGACAGGGAGGTACGAGCAGTACTTC. This translates into CATSRAGTGRYEQYF.

The CDR3 here is CAWSLTVNTEAFF. The DNA of the CDR3 is TGTGCCTGGAGTCTGACAGTAAACACTGAAGCTTTCTTT. The chain has TRBV30 and TRBJ1-1, with a weak D call TRBD1 (5 bases). This CDR3 comprises 13 residues. Trimming pared 2 bases from V and 2 bases from J, leaving 9 bases between. The germline CDR1 and CDR2 sequences are GTSNPN and SVGIG (reference sequence).

The rearrangement links TRBV7-2 to TRBJ1-1; 9 nucleotides match TRBD1. V shed 2 bases, J shed 6 bases, and the junction held 7 bases outside the gene matches. Per the germline V gene, CDR1 is SGHTA and CDR2 is FQGNSA. This CDR3 is built from 15 residues. DNA for the CDR3: TGTGCCAGCAGCTTATTCGGACAGGGGATCTCTGAAGCTTTCTTT. Its translation is CASSLFGQGISEAFF.

The chain uses TRBV2 and TRBJ2-7; 10 nucleotides agree with TRBD1. The J segment lost 4 bases and the V segment lost 7 bases, leaving 7 bases of the junction unmatched. The length of the CDR3 is 14 residues. In germline, CDR1 is SNHLY, CDR2 FYNNEI. CDR3 sequence reads: CASTRQGAQYEQYF. CDR3 bases: TGTGCCAGCACGAGACAGGGGGCCCAATACGAGCAGTACTTC.